These 29 T cell receptor beta chains were all obtained from the same sample, sequenced in a study of T cells in Graves' hyperthyroidism and ophthalmopathy. TCR beta CDR3 regions were amplified from RNA. HTBI primers drove first-round RT-PCR of the TCR CDR3. TCRdb processed the multiplex PCR reads anew with MiXCR; each CDR3 protein has one entry. The table includes 700,000 to 950,000 distinct CDR3 sequences, 30% to 40% detected once. The sequenced material came from blood. These receptors all come from a woman between 40 and 55 years old with Graves' hyperthyroidism.

The V and J genes are TRBV29-1 and TRBJ2-7; 8 positions match TRBD2. V shed 7 bases and J 6 bases; nucleotides not matched to a gene: 11. The CDR3 covers 13 residues. Germline CDR1 and CDR2: SQVTM and ANQGSEA. The CDR3 DNA reads TGCAGCGCGGGGACTAGGTTAGGGGGCGAGCAGTACTTC. This codes for CSAGTRLGGEQYF.

V and J are TRBV4-3 and TRBJ2-7; 7 nucleotides line up with TRBD2. From germline, CDR1 is LGHNA and CDR2 YSLEER. The CDR3 runs to 19 residues. Trimming took 1 base from V and 4 from J; bases not matched to a gene: 19. CDR3 residues: CASSQGPSLLEGGRYEQYF. The CDR3 DNA reads TGCGCCAGCAGCCAAGGGCCTTCGTTGTTGGAGGGAGGGAGATACGAGCAGTACTTC.

The chain joins TRBV20-1 to TRBJ1-1; 10 nucleotides align to TRBD1. CDR3 length: 15 amino acids. V lost 5 bases and J lost 4; bases outside the gene matches: 10. CDR1 and CDR2 from the germline V gene are DFQATT and SNEGSKA (reference sequence). CDR3 protein: CSAPVWDRGSTEAFF. As DNA, the CDR3 is TGCAGTGCTCCAGTCTGGGACAGGGGTTCCACTGAAGCTTTCTTT.

This clonotype was picked up many times. The J gene is TRBJ2-5, the V gene TRBV10-3, with 7 bases that match TRBD1. V shed 7 bases, J shed 2 bases, and the junction held 4 bases outside the gene matches. The CDR3 has 13 residues. Germline V lookup: CDR1 ENHRY, CDR2 SYGVKD. CDR3 residues: CAIMTGPQETQYF. In DNA form, the CDR3 reads TGTGCCATCATGACAGGGCCGCAAGAGACCCAGTACTTC.

The chain combines TRBV19 with TRBJ1-5; the match to TRBD1 covers 8 bases. The CDR3 contains 14 residues. The germline V gene has CDR1 LNHDA and CDR2 SQIVND (reference sequence). V lost 9 bases to trimming and J lost 1 base; unmatched junction nucleotides: 5. CDR3 region: CASLDRVSNQPQHF. As DNA, the CDR3 is TGTGCCAGCTTGGACAGGGTGAGCAATCAGCCCCAGCATTTT.

This clonotype was found a few times. The rearrangement uses TRBV7-9 and TRBJ1-6; D call uncertain. CDR1 and CDR2 (germline): SEHNR, FQNEAQ (reference sequence). This CDR3 contains 13 residues. Trimming removed 4 bases from V and 10 bases from J, with 11 bases in between. The CDR3 loop is CASSYEIGSPLHF. The CDR3 DNA follows: TGTGCCAGCAGCTACGAGATTGGGTCACCCCTCCACTTT.

Note on this clonotype: With a much larger clone just one base away, this may be a read error. V gene TRBV7-9 combines with J gene TRBJ1-5; the D is unclear. Per germline, CDR1 SEHNR and CDR2 FQNEAQ (reference sequence). CDR3 length: 15 residues. CDR3 nucleotides: TGTGCCAGCAGCTTGAGCGGGATTAGCAAACAGCCCCAGCATTTT. Translating gives CASSLSGISKQPQHF.

Turning to this clonotype: The conserved phenylalanine or tryptophan is not found at the CDR3 terminus, so this likely reflects a read error. The V gene is TRBV7-2, the J gene TRBJ2-7, with 13 bases matching TRBD2. The end of the DNA fits TRBJ2-5 better, so the J call may be wrong. The CDR3 has 16 amino acids. Looked up from germline, CDR1 is SGHTA and CDR2 is FQGNSA. The CDR3 is CASSPPGTSGTETQYL. CDR3 nucleotide sequence: TGTGCCAGCAGCCCCCCCGGGACTAGCGGGACGGAGACCCAGTACCTC.

The rearrangement links TRBV7-9 to TRBJ2-7; a weak D match, TRBD1 (5 bases). The CDR3 has 11 residues. Germline CDR1 and CDR2: SEHNR and FQNEAQ (reference sequence). Trimming took off 7 bases at V and 5 bases at J, with 9 bases between the two ends. The CDR3 loop is CASTGHHEQYF. In nucleotides, the CDR3 is TGTGCCAGCACCGGACACCACGAGCAGTACTTC.

This clonotype came up many times. The chain has TRBV2 and TRBJ1-2; D is possibly TRBD1 (6 bases). The CDR3 contains 13 residues. Germline assignment: CDR1 SNHLY and CDR2 FYNNEI. Trimming stripped 1 base from V and 6 bases from J, with 9 bases between. CDR3 nucleotide sequence: TGTGCCAGCAGTGAAGACAGGGAACATGGCTACACCTTC. It specifies CASSEDREHGYTF.

There are many counts of this clonotype. This chain joins TRBV9 and TRBJ2-7; D is undetermined. The CDR3 spans 14 residues. In germline, CDR1 is SGDLS, CDR2 YYNGEE. Trimming stripped 0 bases from V and 4 bases from J, with 11 bases between. The CDR3 protein is CASSVGPGSYEQYF. In nucleotides, the CDR3 is TGTGCCAGCAGCGTAGGGCCGGGCTCATACGAGCAGTACTTC.

A word on this clonotype: Possible read error: a much larger clone is one base away. V is TRBV7-2 and J is TRBJ1-1; TRBD1 matches at 7 bases. The CDR3 runs 13 residues. Germline CDR1 and CDR2: SGHTA and FQGNSA. CDR3 in amino acids: CASSVQGTTGAFF. CDR3 nucleotides: TGTGCCAGCAGCGTACAGGGGACGACTGGAGCTTTCTTT.

This clonotype was recorded many times. The chain couples TRBV29-1 to TRBJ1-2, with D maybe TRBD1 (5 bases). In germline, CDR1 is SQVTM, CDR2 ANQGSEA. There are 11 residues in the CDR3. Trimming pared 4 bases from V and 8 bases from J, leaving 11 bases between. This chain's CDR3 is CSVGGNGGYTF. The CDR3 bases are TGCAGCGTTGGGGGGAATGGAGGCTACACCTTC.

The rearrangement links TRBV7-2 to TRBJ2-5; possible D gene TRBD1, 7 bases. CDR3 length: 13 residues. The germline V gene encodes CDR1 SGHTA and CDR2 FQGNSA. V lost 8 bases, J lost 7 bases, and 17 bases lay in between. CDR3 sequence reads: CASSRPGGMTQYF. As DNA, the CDR3 is TGTGCCAGCTCGCGGCCAGGGGGGATGACCCAGTACTTC.

The V call is TRBV6-6, the J call TRBJ1-2; perhaps TRBD1 as D (6 bases). This CDR3 has 14 amino acids. The germline V and J ends were trimmed by 8 bases and 6 bases, with 19 bases remaining between them. Looked up from germline, CDR1 is MNHNY and CDR2 is SVGAGI (reference sequence). CDR3 region: CASGRGTGIDGYTF. DNA of the CDR3: TGTGCCAGCGGCAGGGGTACAGGGATCGATGGCTACACCTTC.

This clonotype was seen a handful of times. This chain links TRBV12-3 or TRBV12-4 with TRBJ1-4; 7 nucleotides agree with TRBD1. The CDR3 sequence is 15 residues long. The ends lost 5 bases at V and 7 bases at J; junction bases unmatched: 10. The CDR3 sequence: CASSAQGGEFEKLFF. The DNA of the CDR3 is TGTGCCAGCAGTGCTCAGGGGGGGGAGTTTGAAAAACTGTTTTTT.

This clonotype was recorded only once. The chain has TRBV10-3 and TRBJ1-1, with D maybe TRBD1 (5 bases). CDR1 ENHRY and CDR2 SYGVKD come from the germline V gene. The CDR3 has 15 residues. V dropped 2 bases and J dropped 4 bases, with 14 bases sitting between them. The CDR3 nucleotides are TGTGCCATCAGTGAGGCGGCAGGGTGGTTCACTGAAGCTTTCTTT. Its translation is CAISEAAGWFTEAFF.

Points on this clonotype: A much bigger clone sits one base away, suggesting this may be a read error. The CDR3 loop is CASSNRDRGLGNSPPHF. DNA of the CDR3: TGTGCCAGCAGCAACCGGGACAGGGGGTTGGGGAATTCACCCCCCCACTTT. The J gene is TRBJ1-6, the V gene TRBV7-6, with TRBD1 matching 11 bases. Looked up from germline, CDR1 is SGHVS and CDR2 is FNYEAQ. This CDR3 spans 17 amino acids.

Notes on this clonotype: A much larger clone lies a single base off, so this may be a read error. The J gene is TRBJ2-7, the V gene TRBV7-2, with a weak D call TRBD2 (6 bases). The V gene's germline CDR1 is SGHTA and CDR2 FQGNSA. CDR3 length: 14 amino acids. V was cut by 5 bases and J by 2 bases, with 13 bases left in between. The CDR3 nucleotides are TGTGCCAGCAGCGGGGGGATACCAACCTACGAGCAGTACTTC. Its translation: CASSGGIPTYEQYF.

This sequence joins TRBV12-3 or TRBV12-4 and TRBJ2-5, with a possible D match to TRBD1 (5 bases). The CDR3 length is 14 residues. Deletions cut 6 bases from V and 2 bases from J, with 13 bases between. The CDR3 region has the DNA TGTGCCAGCAGACCCGTGGCAGGGCAAGAGACCCAGTACTTC. Translating it yields CASRPVAGQETQYF.

The CDR3 nucleotides are TGTGCCAGTAGTAAAGTACAAGACGGCACTGAAGCTTTCTTT. Its protein is CASSKVQDGTEAFF. The rearrangement uses TRBV19 and TRBJ1-1, with D unresolved. There are 14 residues in the CDR3. Trimming stripped 4 bases from V and 4 bases from J, with 13 bases between. The V gene's germline CDR1 is LNHDA and CDR2 SQIVND (reference sequence).

This clonotype was counted a few times. The gene calls are TRBV2 and TRBJ2-7, with TRBD1 identical over 9 bases. The CDR3 sequence is 13 residues long. V shed 6 bases, J shed 7 bases, and the junction held 7 bases outside the gene matches. Germline CDR1 SNHLY, CDR2 FYNNEI. CDR3 nucleotides: TGTGCCAGCAGATCCACAGGGGGCTGGGAGCAGTACTTC. Translating it yields CASRSTGGWEQYF. The entire variable domain, with the rest obtained from reference TRBV2 and TRBJ2-7, is as follows: EPEVTQTPSHQVTQMGQEVILRCVPISNHLYFYWYRQILGQKVEFLVSFYNNEISEKSEIFDDQFSVERPDGSNFTLKIRSTKLEDSAMYFCASRSTGGWEQYFGPGTRLTVT.

This clonotype appeared many times. The chain carries TRBV19 and TRBJ2-2, with D possibly being TRBD1 or TRBD2 (5 bases each). Germline V gene sequence: CDR1 LNHDA, CDR2 SQIVND (reference sequence). Trimming removed 4 bases at V and 2 bases at J, with 8 bases between. The CDR3 covers 14 residues. CDR3 residues: CASSTWDNTGELFF. The DNA for the CDR3 is TGTGCCAGTAGTACTTGGGACAACACCGGGGAGCTGTTTTTT.

This chain uses TRBV10-3 with TRBJ1-2; D is uncertain. Trimming pared 6 bases from V and 6 bases from J, leaving 11 bases between. Germline V gene sequence: CDR1 ENHRY, CDR2 SYGVKD. CDR3 length: 12 residues. CDR3 in amino acids: CAIRDGFDGYTF. The CDR3 DNA reads TGTGCCATCAGAGACGGGTTTGATGGCTACACCTTC.

This chain links TRBV2 with TRBJ2-5; TRBD2 aligns across 10 bases. V shed 7 bases and J 4 bases; nucleotides not matched to a gene: 3. CDR3 length: 13 amino acids. Germline values: CDR1 SNHLY, CDR2 FYNNEI. The CDR3 sequence is CASNRLAGETQYF. The CDR3 nucleotides are TGTGCCAGCAACAGACTAGCGGGAGAGACCCAGTACTTC.

This chain connects TRBV7-6 to TRBJ1-4; 8 positions agree with TRBD1. Germline-derived CDR1 and CDR2 are SGHVS and FNYEAQ. Trimming took 4 bases from V and 6 from J; bases not matched to a gene: 4. There are 14 residues in the CDR3. The CDR3 is CASSSQGADEKLFF. In DNA form, the CDR3 reads TGTGCCAGCAGCTCCCAGGGGGCTGATGAAAAACTGTTTTTT.

The rearrangement links TRBV20-1 to TRBJ2-7; D uncertain. The ends were cut back, 4 bases at V and 4 bases at J, with 20 bases in the middle. The V gene's germline CDR1 is DFQATT and CDR2 SNEGSKA (reference sequence). The CDR3 runs to 15 residues. The CDR3 sequence: CSAKDRRKGIYEQYF. CDR3 sequence (DNA): TGCAGTGCTAAAGATCGCCGGAAGGGTATTTACGAGCAGTACTTC.

The rearrangement joins TRBV29-1 to TRBJ1-2; tentative D call: TRBD1 (5 bases). Germline assignment: CDR1 SQVTM and CDR2 ANQGSEA. This CDR3 contains 11 residues. Between the trimmed V and J ends, which lost 6 bases and 6 bases, there was a span of 11 bases. CDR3 bases: TGCAGCGTGAGTGGGGGTGATGGCTACACCTTC. Protein sequence: CSVSGGDGYTF.

The chain joins TRBV7-9 to TRBJ1-5; weak D call: TRBD1 (5 bases). This CDR3 has 15 residues. Per the germline V gene, CDR1 is SEHNR and CDR2 is FQNEAQ (reference sequence). Trimming left V 1 base short and J 4 bases short, with 11 bases between. This chain's CDR3 is CASSLEGTANQPQHF. CDR3 bases: TGTGCCAGCAGCTTAGAAGGGACGGCGAATCAGCCCCAGCATTTT.